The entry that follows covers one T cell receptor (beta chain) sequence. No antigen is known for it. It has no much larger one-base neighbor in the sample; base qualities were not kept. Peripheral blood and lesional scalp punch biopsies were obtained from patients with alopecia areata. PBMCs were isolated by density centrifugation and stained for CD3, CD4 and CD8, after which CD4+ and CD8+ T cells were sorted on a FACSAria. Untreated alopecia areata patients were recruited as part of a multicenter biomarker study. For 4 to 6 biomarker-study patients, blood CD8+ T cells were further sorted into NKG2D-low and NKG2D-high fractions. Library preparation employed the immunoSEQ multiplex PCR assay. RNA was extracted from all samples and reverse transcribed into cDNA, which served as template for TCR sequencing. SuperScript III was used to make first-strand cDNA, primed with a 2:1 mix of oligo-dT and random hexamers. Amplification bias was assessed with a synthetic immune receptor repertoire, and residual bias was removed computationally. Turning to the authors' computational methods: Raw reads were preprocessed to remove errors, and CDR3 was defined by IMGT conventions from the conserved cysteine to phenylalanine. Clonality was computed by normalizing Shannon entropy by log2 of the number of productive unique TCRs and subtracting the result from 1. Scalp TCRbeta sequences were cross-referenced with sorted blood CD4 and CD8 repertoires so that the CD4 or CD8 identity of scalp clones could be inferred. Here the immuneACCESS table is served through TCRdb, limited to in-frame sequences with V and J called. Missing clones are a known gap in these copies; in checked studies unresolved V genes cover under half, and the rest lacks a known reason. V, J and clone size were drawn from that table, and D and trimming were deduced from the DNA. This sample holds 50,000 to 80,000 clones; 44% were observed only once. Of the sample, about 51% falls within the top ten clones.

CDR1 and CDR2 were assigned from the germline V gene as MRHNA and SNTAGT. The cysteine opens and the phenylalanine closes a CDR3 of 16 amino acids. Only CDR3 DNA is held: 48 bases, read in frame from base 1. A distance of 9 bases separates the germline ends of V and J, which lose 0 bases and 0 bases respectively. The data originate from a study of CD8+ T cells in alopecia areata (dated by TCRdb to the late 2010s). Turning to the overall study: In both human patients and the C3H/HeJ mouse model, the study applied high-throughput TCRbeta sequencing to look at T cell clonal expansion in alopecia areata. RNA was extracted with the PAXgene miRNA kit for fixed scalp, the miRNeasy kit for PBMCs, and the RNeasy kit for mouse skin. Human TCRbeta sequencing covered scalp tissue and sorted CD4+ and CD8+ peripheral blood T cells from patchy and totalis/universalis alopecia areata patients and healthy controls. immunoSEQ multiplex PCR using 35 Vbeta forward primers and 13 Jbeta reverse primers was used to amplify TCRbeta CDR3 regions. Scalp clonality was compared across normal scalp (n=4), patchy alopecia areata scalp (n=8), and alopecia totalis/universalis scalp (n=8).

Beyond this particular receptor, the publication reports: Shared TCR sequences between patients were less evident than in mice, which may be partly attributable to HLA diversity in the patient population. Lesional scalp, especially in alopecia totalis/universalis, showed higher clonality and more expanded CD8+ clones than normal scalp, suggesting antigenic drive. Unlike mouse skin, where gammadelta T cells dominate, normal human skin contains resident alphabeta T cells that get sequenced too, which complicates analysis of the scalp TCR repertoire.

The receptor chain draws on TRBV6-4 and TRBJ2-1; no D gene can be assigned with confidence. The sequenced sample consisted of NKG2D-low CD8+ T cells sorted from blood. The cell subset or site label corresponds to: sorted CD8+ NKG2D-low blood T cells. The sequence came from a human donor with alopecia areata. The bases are TGTGCCAGCAGTGACTCAGTTGGCGTCTCCTACAATGAGCAGTTCTTC. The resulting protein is CASSDSVGVSYNEQFF.